This T cell receptor beta chain was found in a study of shared clonotypes between healthy human individuals. Germline CDR1 reads SGDLS; CDR2 reads YYNGEE. V shed 0 bases and J shed 4 bases, with 10 bases lying between them. This CDR3 is built from 14 residues. Study-level points and caveats: Generally, naive subsets came out with larger estimated richness than memory subsets.

As regards this clone: Its cognate antigen is unknown.

Adult Caucasians living in Nashville, Tennessee made up all of the donors. Authors' analysis steps: From ImmunoSEQ came sequences covering only the junction and carrying no quality scores, so filtering differed. Clones were read by immunoSEQ multiplex PCR, and TCRdb kept only the in-frame ones, dropping some. The V and J calls and clone size are taken from that table; D and trimming were inferred from the DNA. The data hold approximately 700,000 clones, with 73% observed a single time. Sequenced material: memory CD4+ T cells sorted from blood. The subset is: CD45RA-negative fraction. The origin of this receptor is a woman aged 25 to 39 in good health. The V call is TRBV9, the J call TRBJ1-2; D perhaps matches TRBD1 (5 bases). CDR3: CASSVGEGSYGYTF. DNA of the CDR3: TGTGCCAGCAGCGTAGGAGAGGGGTCCTATGGCTACACCTTC.